This is a list of T cell receptor beta chains from one sample in a study of T cells in Graves' hyperthyroidism and ophthalmopathy. TCRdb recomputed calls from the multiplex PCR reads with MiXCR, one row per CDR3 protein. The sample lists about 600,000 distinct CDR3 sequences, more than 13% seen once, with around 7% in the top ten. Sequencing was carried out using blood. All receptors come from a woman aged 18-29 years with Graves' ophthalmopathy. CDR3s include the opening cysteine and the closing phenylalanine or tryptophan. The D gene is left open where the match is weak. Only part of the rows carry a size: once, few, many, or a class if the clone is expanded.

d_call	j_call	v_call	clone_size	cdr3_aa	cdr3_nt
-	TRBJ1-1	TRBV30	many	CAWSVAVNTEAFF	TGTGCCTGGAGTGTAGCCGTGAACACTGAAGCTTTCTTT
-	TRBJ1-2	TRBV10-2	many	CASSEGGQDYGYTF	TGCGCCAGCAGTGAGGGGGGGCAAGACTATGGCTACACCTTC
TRBD1	TRBJ1-2	TRBV6-9	-	CASSLTGGLANYGYAF	TGTGCCAGCAGTTTAACAGGGGGCCTAGCTAACTATGGCTACGCCTTC
-	TRBJ2-3	TRBV5-6	few	CASSRTLALSTDTQYF	TGTGCCAGCAGCCGAACCCTAGCCCTCAGCACAGATACGCAGTATTTT
TRBD1	TRBJ1-5	TRBV5-4	-	CASSQRTGAYQPQHF	TGTGCCAGCAGCCAGAGGACAGGGGCATATCAGCCCCAGCATTTT
TRBD2	TRBJ2-3	TRBV2	many	CASRDLTWGLAGVADTQYF	TGTGCCAGCAGGGATCTCACCTGGGGACTAGCGGGAGTTGCAGATACGCAGTATTTT
-	TRBJ1-2	TRBV28	many	CASSQGRGYGYTF	TGTGCCAGCAGTCAGGGGCGCGGCTATGGCTACACCTTC
-	TRBJ2-3	TRBV28	few	CASSSGFSTDTQYF	TGTGCCAGCAGTTCGGGATTTAGCACAGATACGCAGTATTTT
TRBD2	TRBJ2-1	TRBV7-2	many	CASSLAELAGPPYNEQFF	TGTGCCAGCAGCTTAGCCGAACTAGCGGGACCTCCGTACAATGAGCAGTTCTTC
-	TRBJ2-1	TRBV6-1	few	CASSHQGGGNEQFF	TGTGCCAGCAGTCACCAGGGGGGAGGGAATGAGCAGTTCTTC
TRBD2	TRBJ2-3	TRBV7-9	many	CASSWMVAGGPRTDTQYF	TGTGCCAGCAGCTGGATGGTAGCGGGAGGGCCCCGCACAGATACGCAGTATTTT
TRBD1	TRBJ2-7	TRBV7-9	many	CASSSRNTGDLSSYEQYF	TGTGCCAGCAGCTCTAGAAACACAGGGGATTTGAGCTCCTACGAGCAGTACTTC
TRBD1	TRBJ2-6	TRBV9	few	CASSGQVSGANVLTF	TGTGCCAGCAGTGGACAGGTATCCGGGGCCAACGTCCTGACTTTC
-	TRBJ2-7	TRBV6-1	few	CASFKRLSYEQYF	TGTGCCAGCTTTAAGCGGCTCTCCTACGAGCAGTACTTC
TRBD2	TRBJ2-3	TRBV30	few	CAWSVPPGLAGRLGTDTQYF	TGTGCCTGGAGTGTACCTCCGGGACTAGCGGGACGGTTGGGCACAGATACGCAGTATTTT
TRBD2	TRBJ2-3	TRBV11-2	many	CASSGLYGQRGLAGESQYF	TGTGCCAGCAGCGGACTATACGGACAGAGAGGACTAGCGGGAGAGTCGCAGTATTTT
-	TRBJ1-1	TRBV5-1	once	CASSPTGLTEAFF	TGCGCCAGCAGCCCCACCGGGCTCACTGAAGCTTTCTTT
-	TRBJ1-1	TRBV2	-	CASQSRGQGTEAFF	TGTGCCAGCCAGTCCCGGGGGCAAGGCACTGAAGCTTTCTTT
-	TRBJ2-1	TRBV14	few	CASSQDNRVRLSSYNEQFF	TGTGCCAGCAGCCAAGATAACAGGGTCCGACTTAGCTCCTACAATGAGCAGTTCTTC
-	TRBJ1-5	TRBV30	many	CAWSWGAGQPQHF	TGTGCCTGGAGCTGGGGGGCGGGTCAGCCCCAGCATTTT
TRBD2	TRBJ2-5	TRBV5-1	few	CASSAGLAGVGETQYF	TGCGCCAGCAGCGCGGGACTAGCGGGAGTAGGAGAGACCCAGTACTTC
TRBD1	TRBJ2-7	TRBV27	-	CASSLRWDRASTEQYF	TGTGCCAGCAGTTTACGGTGGGACAGGGCTTCGACCGAGCAGTACTTC
-	TRBJ1-2	TRBV4-2	many	CASSQVTARQGYGYTF	TGTGCCAGCAGCCAAGTAACGGCCCGGCAAGGCTATGGCTACACCTTC
-	TRBJ2-1	TRBV20-1	-	CSARDGGSGGNEQFF	TGCAGTGCTAGAGATGGTGGGAGTGGGGGCAATGAGCAGTTCTTC
-	TRBJ1-2	TRBV11-2	many	CASSLVEGFGYTF	TGTGCCAGCAGCTTAGTTGAGGGATTTGGCTACACCTTC
TRBD1	TRBJ2-7	TRBV9	many	CASSVGGGEIYEQYF	TGTGCCAGCAGCGTAGGAGGGGGCGAGATCTACGAGCAGTACTTC
-	TRBJ2-5	TRBV12-3/TRBV12-4	many	CASSFGRQETQYF	TGTGCCAGCAGTTTCGGCAGGCAAGAGACCCAGTACTTC
-	TRBJ2-7	TRBV6-1	many	CASSVTRGVHYEQYF	TGTGCCAGCAGCGTCACCAGGGGCGTTCACTACGAGCAGTACTTC
-	TRBJ2-7	TRBV20-1	many	CSANDRRQPLYEQYF	TGCAGTGCTAACGACAGGCGCCAGCCGCTCTACGAGCAGTACTTC
-	TRBJ1-2	TRBV7-8	-	CASSPRWVHTGYTF	TGTGCCAGCAGCCCCAGGTGGGTCCATACTGGCTACACCTTC
-	TRBJ2-3	TRBV5-6	many	CASSDLGDTQYF	TGTGCCAGCAGCGACCTCGGAGATACGCAGTATTTT
TRBD1	TRBJ2-3	TRBV28	many	CASSPPGQGAADTQYF	TGTGCCAGCAGTCCTCCGGGACAGGGGGCGGCAGATACGCAGTATTTT
-	TRBJ2-1	TRBV27	many	CASSLGINNEQFF	TGTGCCAGCAGTTTAGGGATAAACAATGAGCAGTTCTTC
-	TRBJ2-1	TRBV29-1	many	CSVEDPAESSYNEQFF	TGCAGCGTTGAAGATCCCGCCGAGAGCTCCTACAATGAGCAGTTCTTC
TRBD1	TRBJ2-7	TRBV6-2/TRBV6-3	-	CASSYSMDRGPYSEQYF	TGTGCCAGCAGTTACTCGATGGACAGGGGGCCTTATAGCGAGCAGTACTTC
-	TRBJ1-5	TRBV11-2	many	CASSLAREQPQHF	TGTGCCAGCAGCTTAGCCCGAGAACAGCCCCAGCATTTT
TRBD1	TRBJ2-3	TRBV6-1	many	CASRDRAAGTDTQYF	TGTGCCAGCAGGGACAGGGCGGCGGGCACAGATACGCAGTATTTT
-	TRBJ2-3	TRBV7-2	many	CASSPQTWTGRADTQYF	TGTGCCAGCAGCCCCCAGACGTGGACAGGGAGGGCCGATACGCAGTATTTT
TRBD1	TRBJ1-6	TRBV4-3	-	CASSQGQGSSYNSPLHF	TGCGCCAGCAGCCAGGGACAGGGGAGCTCCTATAATTCACCCCTCCACTTT
-	TRBJ1-6	TRBV4-1	few	CASSPRRGAVDSPLHF	TGCGCCAGCAGCCCCCGCCGGGGGGCTGTAGATTCACCCCTCCACTTT
-	TRBJ2-7	TRBV9	-	CASSVGAGRSYEQYF	TGTGCCAGCAGCGTAGGGGCAGGGCGGTCCTACGAGCAGTACTTC
-	TRBJ2-6	TRBV6-2/TRBV6-3	few	CASTDSPIPSGANVLTF	TGTGCCAGTACCGACAGCCCAATCCCGTCCGGGGCCAACGTCCTGACTTTC